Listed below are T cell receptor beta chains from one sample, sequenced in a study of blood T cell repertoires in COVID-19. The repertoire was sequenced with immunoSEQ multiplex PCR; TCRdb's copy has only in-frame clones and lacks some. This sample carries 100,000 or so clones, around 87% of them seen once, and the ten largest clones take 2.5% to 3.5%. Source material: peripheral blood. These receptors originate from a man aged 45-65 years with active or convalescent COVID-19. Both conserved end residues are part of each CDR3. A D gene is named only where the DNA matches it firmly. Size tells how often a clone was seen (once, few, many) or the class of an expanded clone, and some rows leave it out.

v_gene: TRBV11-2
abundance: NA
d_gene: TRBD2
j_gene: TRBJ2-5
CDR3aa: CASGRESQETQYF
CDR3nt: TGTGCCAGCGGGCGGGAGTCACAAGAGACCCAGTACTTC

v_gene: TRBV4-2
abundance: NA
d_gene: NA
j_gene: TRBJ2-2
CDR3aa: CASSQETSLGELFF
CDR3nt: TGTGCCAGCAGCCAAGAAACTAGCCTCGGGGAGCTGTTTTTT

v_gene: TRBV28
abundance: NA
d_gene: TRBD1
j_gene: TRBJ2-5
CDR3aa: CASSPQQGRETQYF
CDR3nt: TGTGCCAGCAGTCCACAACAGGGGCGGGAGACCCAGTACTTC

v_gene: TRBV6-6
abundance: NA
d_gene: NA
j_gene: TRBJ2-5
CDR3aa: CASSSQETQYF
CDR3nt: TGTGCCAGCAGTTCTCAAGAGACCCAGTACTTC

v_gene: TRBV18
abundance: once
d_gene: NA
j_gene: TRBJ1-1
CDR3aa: CASSQAIQENTEAFF
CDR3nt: TGTGCCAGCTCTCAAGCAATTCAGGAGAACACTGAAGCTTTCTTT

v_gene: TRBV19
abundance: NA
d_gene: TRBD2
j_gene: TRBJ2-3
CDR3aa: CATRASGTTLRADTQYF
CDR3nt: TGTGCCACCAGAGCTAGCGGGACGACACTTCGGGCAGATACGCAGTATTTT

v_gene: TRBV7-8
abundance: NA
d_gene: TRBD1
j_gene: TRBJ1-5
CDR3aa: CASSLVTGDQPQHF
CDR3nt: TGTGCCAGCAGCTTAGTCACAGGGGATCAGCCCCAGCATTTT

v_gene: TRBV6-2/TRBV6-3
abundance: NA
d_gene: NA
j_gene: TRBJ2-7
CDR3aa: CASSTGPPHYEQYF
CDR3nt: TGTGCCAGCAGTACAGGGCCCCCGCACTACGAGCAGTACTTC

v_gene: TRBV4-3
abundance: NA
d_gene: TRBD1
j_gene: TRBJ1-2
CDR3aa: CASSQDRGLTGNGYTF
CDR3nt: TGCGCCAGCAGCCAAGATCGGGGCCTGACAGGGAATGGCTACACCTTC

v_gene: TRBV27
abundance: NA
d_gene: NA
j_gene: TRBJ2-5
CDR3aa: CASSFRPLDKTQYF
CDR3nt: TGTGCCAGCAGTTTCCGGCCTCTCGACAAGACCCAGTACTTC

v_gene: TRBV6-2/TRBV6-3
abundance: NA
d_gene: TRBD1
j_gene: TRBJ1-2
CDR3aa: CASSQDRVISAWYGYTF
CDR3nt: TGTGCCAGCAGCCAGGACAGGGTGATCTCAGCTTGGTATGGCTACACCTTC

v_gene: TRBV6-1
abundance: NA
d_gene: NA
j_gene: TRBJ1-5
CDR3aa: CASSPSGYQPQHF
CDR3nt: TGTGCCAGCAGCCCGAGTGGTTATCAGCCCCAGCATTTT

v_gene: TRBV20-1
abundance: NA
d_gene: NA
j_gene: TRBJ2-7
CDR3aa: CSASSPRWSYEQYF
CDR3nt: TGCAGTGCTAGTTCGCCTAGGTGGTCCTACGAGCAGTACTTC

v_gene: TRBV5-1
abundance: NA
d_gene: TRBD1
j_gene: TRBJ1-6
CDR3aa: CASSLGQGVNSPLHF
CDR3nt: TGCGCCAGCAGCTTGGGACAGGGGGTGAATTCACCCCTCCACTTT

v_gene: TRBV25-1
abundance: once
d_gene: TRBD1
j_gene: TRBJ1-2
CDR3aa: CASSETLSRDRDYGYTF
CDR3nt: TGTGCCAGCAGTGAAACCCTTTCACGAGACAGGGACTATGGCTACACCTTC

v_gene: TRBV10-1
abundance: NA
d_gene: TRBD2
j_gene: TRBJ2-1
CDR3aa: CASSEAGGGPYNEQFF
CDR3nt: TGCGCCAGCAGTGAAGCTGGCGGGGGACCTTACAATGAGCAGTTCTTC

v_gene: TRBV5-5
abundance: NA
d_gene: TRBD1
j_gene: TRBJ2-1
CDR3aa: CASSSGQGSYNEQFF
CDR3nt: TGTGCCAGCAGCTCGGGACAGGGTTCCTACAATGAGCAGTTCTTC

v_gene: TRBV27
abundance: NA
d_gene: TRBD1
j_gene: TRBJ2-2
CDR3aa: CASSRQGAYTGELFF
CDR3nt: TGTGCCAGCAGCCGACAGGGGGCCTACACCGGGGAGCTGTTTTTT

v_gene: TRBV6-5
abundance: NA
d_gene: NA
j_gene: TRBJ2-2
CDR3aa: CASSGTPPNTGELFF
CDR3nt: TGTGCCAGCAGCGGGACACCTCCGAACACCGGGGAGCTGTTTTTT

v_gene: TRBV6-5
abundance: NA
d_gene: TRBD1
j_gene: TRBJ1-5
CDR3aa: CASTQGASPQHF
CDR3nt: TGTGCCAGCACACAGGGGGCTTCGCCCCAGCATTTT

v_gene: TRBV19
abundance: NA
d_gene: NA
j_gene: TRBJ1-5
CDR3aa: CASTSRGNQPQHF
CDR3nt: TGTGCCAGTACCTCAAGGGGTAATCAGCCCCAGCATTTT

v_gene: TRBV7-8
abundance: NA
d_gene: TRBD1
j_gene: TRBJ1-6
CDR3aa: CASRVGTGDSPLHF
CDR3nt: TGTGCCAGCAGGGTGGGGACAGGGGATTCACCCCTCCACTTT

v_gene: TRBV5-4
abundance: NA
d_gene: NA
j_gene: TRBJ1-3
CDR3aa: CASSLGGGSGNTIYF
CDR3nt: TGTGCCAGCAGCTTGGGGGGAGGCTCTGGAAACACCATATATTTT

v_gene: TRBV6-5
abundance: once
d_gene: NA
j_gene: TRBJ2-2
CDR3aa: CASSYGGAGTGELFF
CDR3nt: TGTGCCAGCAGTTACGGCGGGGCTGGCACCGGGGAGCTGTTTTTT

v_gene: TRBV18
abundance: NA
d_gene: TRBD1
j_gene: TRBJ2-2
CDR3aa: CASHGRDRGFTGELFF
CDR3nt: TGTGCCAGCCACGGCCGGGACAGGGGTTTCACCGGGGAGCTGTTTTTT

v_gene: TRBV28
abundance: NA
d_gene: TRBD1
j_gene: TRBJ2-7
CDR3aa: CASSLGGQGSHEQYF
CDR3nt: TGTGCCAGCAGTTTGGGAGGACAGGGTAGCCACGAGCAGTACTTC

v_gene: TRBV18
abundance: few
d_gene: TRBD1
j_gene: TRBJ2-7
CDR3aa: CASSPSSGGEYEQYF
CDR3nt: TGTGCCAGCTCACCATCCTCAGGGGGCGAGTACGAGCAGTACTTC

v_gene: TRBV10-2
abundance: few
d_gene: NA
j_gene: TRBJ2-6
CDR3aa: CASRTDRSGANVLTF
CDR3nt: TGCGCCAGTAGGACAGATCGCTCTGGGGCCAACGTCCTGACTTTC

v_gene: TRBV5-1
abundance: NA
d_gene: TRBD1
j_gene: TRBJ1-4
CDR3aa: CASSSSTGREKLFF
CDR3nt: TGCGCCAGCAGCTCCTCGACAGGGCGGGAAAAACTGTTTTTT

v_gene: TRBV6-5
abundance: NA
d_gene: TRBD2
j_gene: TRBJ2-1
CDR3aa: CASNRGGSNEQFF
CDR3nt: TGTGCCAGCAACCGGGGGGGCTCGAATGAGCAGTTCTTC

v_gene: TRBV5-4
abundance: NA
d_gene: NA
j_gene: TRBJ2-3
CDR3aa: CASSLVGADTQYF
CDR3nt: TGTGCCAGCAGCTTGGTGGGGGCGGATACGCAGTATTTT

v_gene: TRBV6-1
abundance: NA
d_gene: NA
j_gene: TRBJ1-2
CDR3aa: CASSEALQGKKGGYTF
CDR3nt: TGTGCCAGCAGTGAAGCGTTGCAGGGGAAAAAGGGAGGCTACACCTTC

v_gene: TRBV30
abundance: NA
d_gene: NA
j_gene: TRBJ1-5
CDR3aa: CAWSVHPGQPQHF
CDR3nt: TGTGCCTGGAGTGTACACCCGGGGCAGCCCCAGCATTTT

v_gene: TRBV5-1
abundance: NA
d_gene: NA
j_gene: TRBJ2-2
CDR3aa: CASSRSDSLNTGELFF
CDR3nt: TGCGCCAGCAGCCGAAGCGACAGCCTGAACACCGGGGAGCTGTTTTTT

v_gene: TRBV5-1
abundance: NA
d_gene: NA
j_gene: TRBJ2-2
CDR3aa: CASSLIASPNTGELFF
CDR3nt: TGCGCCAGCAGCTTGATCGCTAGCCCGAACACCGGGGAGCTGTTTTTT

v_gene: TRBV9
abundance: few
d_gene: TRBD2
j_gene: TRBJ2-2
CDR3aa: CASSVMSGGHTGELFF
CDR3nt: TGTGCCAGCAGCGTTATGAGCGGGGGCCACACCGGGGAGCTGTTTTTT

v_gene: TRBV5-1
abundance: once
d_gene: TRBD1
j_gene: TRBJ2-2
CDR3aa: CASSFLPGGGKVTGELFF
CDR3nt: TGCGCCAGCAGCTTCCTACCAGGGGGTGGAAAAGTCACCGGGGAGCTGTTTTTT

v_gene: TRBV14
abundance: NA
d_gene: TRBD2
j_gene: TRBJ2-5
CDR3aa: CASSSRLAGGRRWETQYF
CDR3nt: TGTGCCAGCAGCTCACGACTAGCGGGGGGGCGACGATGGGAGACCCAGTACTTC

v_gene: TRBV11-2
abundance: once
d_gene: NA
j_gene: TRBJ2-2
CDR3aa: CASSLGQTNTGELFF
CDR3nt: TGTGCCAGCAGTTTAGGGCAAACGAACACCGGGGAGCTGTTTTTT

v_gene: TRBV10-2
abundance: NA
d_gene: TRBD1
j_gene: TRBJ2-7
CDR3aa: CASSQTPGQGDEQYF
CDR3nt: TGCGCCAGCAGCCAAACCCCGGGACAGGGAGACGAGCAGTACTTC

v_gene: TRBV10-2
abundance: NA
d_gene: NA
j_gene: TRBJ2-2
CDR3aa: CASSDQTVTGELFF
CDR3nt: TGCGCCAGCAGTGACCAGACAGTCACCGGGGAGCTGTTTTTT

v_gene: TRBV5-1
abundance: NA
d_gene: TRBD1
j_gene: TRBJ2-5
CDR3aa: CASSSKDRVPNTQETQYF
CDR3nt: TGCGCCAGCAGCTCCAAAGACAGGGTCCCGAACACCCAAGAGACCCAGTACTTC